These T cell receptor beta chains were read from a single sample in a study of blood T cell repertoires in COVID-19. Produced via immunoSEQ multiplex PCR; TCRdb's table is partial and in-frame only. The sample yields roughly 150,000 clones, approximately 82% seen once. Sequenced sample: PBMCs or T cells enriched from blood (not recorded which). Every receptor here comes from a man aged 55 to 70 who had recovered from COVID-19. CDR3s include the opening cysteine and the closing phenylalanine or tryptophan. The D gene is left open where the match is weak. Rows may omit the clone size; those that give it use once, few, many or a size class.

V gene,clone size,D gene,J gene,CDR3 protein,CDR3 DNA
TRBV24-1,NA,NA,TRBJ2-3,CATSDYRVGSTDTQYF,TGTGCCACCAGTGATTACAGGGTTGGGAGCACAGATACGCAGTATTTT
TRBV7-8,few,NA,TRBJ2-7,CASSPVGVNSYEQYF,TGTGCCAGCAGCCCCGTCGGGGTGAACTCCTACGAGCAGTACTTC
TRBV6-6,NA,NA,TRBJ2-7,CASSPLGYYEQYF,TGTGCCAGCAGCCCGCTCGGGTACTACGAGCAGTACTTC
TRBV27,NA,TRBD2,TRBJ2-3,CASSSLAGGQTDTQYF,TGTGCCAGCAGTTCGTTGGCGGGAGGGCAAACAGATACGCAGTATTTT
TRBV7-8,few,TRBD2,TRBJ2-3,CASSFDPVELAGGRDTQYF,TGTGCCAGCAGCTTTGACCCGGTGGAGCTAGCGGGAGGAAGGGATACGCAGTATTTT
TRBV9,NA,NA,TRBJ2-2,CASSVWAVGSGELFF,TGTGCCAGCAGCGTATGGGCAGTCGGATCCGGGGAGCTGTTTTTT
TRBV7-9,many,TRBD1,TRBJ1-5,CASTLSSQPGQTVSQPQHF,TGTGCCAGCACTCTATCTTCCCAACCGGGACAGACAGTTTCACAGCCCCAGCATTTT
TRBV11-2,NA,NA,TRBJ1-4,CASSLDLWATEALNEKLFF,TGTGCCAGCAGCTTAGATCTGTGGGCCACGGAGGCCCTTAATGAAAAACTGTTTTTT
TRBV7-9,once,NA,TRBJ1-2,CASRYGGPRTPAGYTF,TGTGCCAGCAGATATGGAGGCCCGCGGACCCCGGCGGGCTACACCTTC
TRBV28,few,TRBD1,TRBJ2-3,CASSSRQGAPGDTQYF,TGTGCCAGCAGTTCTCGACAGGGGGCACCAGGGGATACGCAGTATTTT
TRBV5-1,NA,TRBD1,TRBJ1-4,CASSTTGGYGNEKLFF,TGCGCCAGCAGCACGACAGGGGGCTATGGTAATGAAAAACTGTTTTTT
TRBV9,few,NA,TRBJ2-2,CASSVATANTGELFF,TGTGCCAGCAGCGTAGCTACGGCGAACACCGGGGAGCTGTTTTTT
TRBV28,few,TRBD1,TRBJ2-5,CASSFPGGQETQYF,TGTGCCAGCAGTTTCCCAGGGGGACAAGAGACCCAGTACTTC
TRBV5-6,NA,TRBD1,TRBJ1-2,CASSRQGARGYTF,TGTGCCAGCAGCCGCCAGGGGGCGCGAGGCTACACCTTC
TRBV11-2,few,NA,TRBJ2-5,CASSVTGPETQYF,TGTGCCAGCAGCGTAACAGGGCCGGAGACCCAGTACTTC
TRBV19,few,NA,TRBJ1-1,CASSLEGAEAFF,TGTGCCAGTAGTCTCGAAGGGGCTGAAGCTTTCTTT
TRBV11-3,NA,NA,TRBJ2-1,CASTPGAAYNEQFF,TGTGCCAGCACACCGGGAGCCGCATACAATGAGCAGTTCTTC
TRBV9,once,TRBD1,TRBJ2-3,CASSVSPKGGGTDTQYF,TGTGCCAGCAGCGTATCCCCCAAAGGGGGCGGCACAGATACGCAGTATTTT
TRBV30,NA,TRBD1,TRBJ1-2,CAWSDTGQPYGYTF,TGTGCCTGGAGTGACACGGGACAGCCCTATGGCTACACCTTC
TRBV9,NA,TRBD1,TRBJ2-3,CASSVGQGAGDTQYF,TGTGCCAGCAGCGTCGGGCAGGGGGCGGGAGATACGCAGTATTTT
TRBV12-3/TRBV12-4,NA,TRBD1,TRBJ2-7,CASRGDRSYEQYF,TGTGCCAGCAGGGGGGACAGAAGCTACGAGCAGTACTTC
TRBV7-3,NA,TRBD2,TRBJ2-3,CASSSTRGGAPDTQYF,TGTGCCAGCAGCTCTACTCGCGGGGGGGCGCCAGATACGCAGTATTTT
TRBV29-1,NA,NA,TRBJ1-1,CSVAGQTGYEAFF,TGCAGCGTAGCCGGACAGACGGGCTACGAAGCTTTCTTT
TRBV30,NA,TRBD1,TRBJ1-6,CAWLRDRDKASPLHF,TGTGCCTGGTTAAGAGACAGGGATAAGGCTTCACCCCTCCACTTT
TRBV9,NA,TRBD2,TRBJ2-1,CASSARLAGGGNEQFF,TGTGCCAGCAGCGCAAGACTAGCGGGAGGGGGCAATGAGCAGTTCTTC
TRBV5-4,NA,TRBD1,TRBJ1-2,CASSQGTGYGYTF,TGTGCCAGCAGCCAAGGGACAGGGTATGGCTACACCTTC
TRBV14,NA,TRBD2,TRBJ2-2,CASSQDQWTSGRRVAGELFF,TGTGCCAGCAGCCAAGATCAATGGACTAGCGGGAGACGGGTCGCCGGGGAGCTGTTTTTT
TRBV28,NA,TRBD2,TRBJ2-3,CASSLAGSTDTQYF,TGTGCCAGCAGTCTAGCGGGGAGCACAGATACGCAGTATTTT
TRBV3-1/TRBV3-2,NA,TRBD1,TRBJ1-5,CASSQGQQGTQPQHF,TGTGCCAGCAGCCAAGGTCAACAGGGGACTCAGCCCCAGCATTTT
TRBV19,NA,TRBD1,TRBJ1-1,CASSIVEGAEAFF,TGTGCCAGTAGTATCGTCGAGGGGGCGGAAGCTTTCTTT
TRBV5-4,once,NA,TRBJ1-1,CANSLARGNTEAFF,TGTGCCAACAGCTTGGCCCGGGGGAACACTGAAGCTTTCTTT
TRBV2,NA,TRBD1,TRBJ2-7,CASSTEGQGFNEQYF,TGTGCCAGCAGTACCGAGGGACAGGGGTTCAACGAGCAGTACTTC
TRBV10-1,once,NA,TRBJ2-5,CASSIPQGGETQYF,TGCGCCAGCAGTATTCCACAGGGGGGGGAGACCCAGTACTTC
TRBV7-6,once,TRBD1,TRBJ1-4,CASSQGQVGEKLFF,TGTGCCAGCAGCCAAGGACAGGTTGGGGAAAAACTGTTTTTT
TRBV18,NA,NA,TRBJ2-7,CASSGSQGSNEQYF,TGTGCCAGCTCTGGTAGCCAGGGCTCAAACGAGCAGTACTTC
TRBV27,NA,TRBD1,TRBJ2-5,CASSLGTGIQETQYF,TGTGCCAGCAGTTTGGGGACAGGTATACAAGAGACCCAGTACTTC
TRBV4-2,once,TRBD2,TRBJ2-7,CASSQERIGAGGRSEQYF,TGTGCCAGCAGCCAAGAACGAATCGGAGCGGGAGGACGGAGCGAGCAGTACTTC
TRBV7-3,NA,TRBD1,TRBJ2-3,CASSLGTVTDTQYF,TGTGCCAGCAGCCTCGGGACAGTCACAGATACGCAGTATTTT
TRBV7-9,NA,NA,TRBJ1-1,CASSSQGPHTEAFF,TGTGCCAGCAGCTCACAGGGTCCGCACACTGAAGCTTTCTTT
TRBV3-1/TRBV3-2,NA,TRBD2,TRBJ2-1,CASSQWREVYEQFF,TGTGCCAGCAGCCAATGGCGGGAGGTTTATGAGCAGTTCTTC
TRBV6-5,NA,TRBD1,TRBJ1-6,CASSSRQGNNSPLHF,TGTGCCAGCAGCTCGCGACAGGGGAATAATTCACCCCTCCACTTT
TRBV1,once,NA,TRBJ1-1,CTSSPRVWGRLAFF,TGCACCAGCAGCCCTCGGGTATGGGGGCGCCTAGCTTTCTTT
TRBV30,NA,NA,TRBJ1-2,CAWIGNGYTF,TGTGCCTGGATTGGCAATGGCTACACCTTC
TRBV19,NA,NA,TRBJ1-5,CASSNQGGNQPQHF,TGTGCCAGTAGTAATCAGGGTGGCAATCAGCCCCAGCATTTT
TRBV28,NA,TRBD1,TRBJ1-6,CASRKGQALGNSPLHF,TGTGCCAGCAGGAAGGGACAGGCTCTCGGTAATTCACCCCTCCACTTT
TRBV6-5,NA,NA,TRBJ1-1,CASREEPYTEAFF,TGTGCCAGCAGGGAGGAACCCTACACTGAAGCTTTCTTT
TRBV21-1,NA,NA,TRBJ2-3,CASSKGRTGSTDTQYF,TGTGCCAGCAGCAAAGGGCGGACAGGGAGCACAGATACGCAGTATTTT
TRBV24-1,once,TRBD1,TRBJ1-4,CATRGQGNEKLFF,TGTGCCACCCGGGGACAGGGTAACGAAAAACTGTTTTTT
TRBV9,NA,NA,TRBJ2-3,CASSVVGAGTDTQYF,TGTGCCAGCAGCGTAGTGGGGGCTGGCACAGATACGCAGTATTTT
TRBV7-3,NA,NA,TRBJ2-7,CASSLTGGVGAALYEQYF,TGTGCCAGCAGCTTAACTGGTGGAGTTGGGGCAGCACTCTACGAGCAGTACTTC